This TCR beta chain derives from a study of blood T cells in healthy people across ages. Russia was home to the donors, healthy Caucasian individuals aged roughly 6 to 95. Donors gave roughly 10 milliliters of peripheral blood apiece. With a J-beta primer mix and a sample-barcoded 5' primer, a second PCR ran about 7 to 12 cycles. TCRdb re-called the 5' RACE reads through MiXCR, storing one row per CDR3 protein. The sample holds some 900,000 distinct CDR3 sequences, about 48% seen once. Looked up from germline, CDR1 is MNHEY and CDR2 is SMNVEV (reference sequence). The CDR3 is 11 residues long. With 6 bases removed from V and 7 bases from J, the gap between germline ends came to 6 bases.

V is TRBV27 and J is TRBJ2-2; either TRBD1 or TRBD2 may supply D (5 bases each). The receptor comes from a man aged 25 to 40 in good health. Sequencing used blood. CDR3 region: CASRGVGELFF. In nucleotides, the CDR3 is TGTGCCAGCAGGGGGGTCGGGGAGCTGTTTTTT.